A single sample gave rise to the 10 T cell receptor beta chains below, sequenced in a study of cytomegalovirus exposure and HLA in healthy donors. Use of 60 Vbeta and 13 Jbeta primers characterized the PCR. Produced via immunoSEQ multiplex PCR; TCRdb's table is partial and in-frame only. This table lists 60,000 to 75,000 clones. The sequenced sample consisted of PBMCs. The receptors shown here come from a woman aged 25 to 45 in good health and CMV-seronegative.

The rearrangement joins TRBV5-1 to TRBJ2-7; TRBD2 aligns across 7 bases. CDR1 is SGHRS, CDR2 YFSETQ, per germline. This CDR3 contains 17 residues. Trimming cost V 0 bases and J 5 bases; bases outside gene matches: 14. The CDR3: CASSLVLLAGGLDEQYF. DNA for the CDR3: TGCGCCAGCAGCTTGGTTTTACTGGCCGGGGGGTTGGACGAGCAGTACTTC.

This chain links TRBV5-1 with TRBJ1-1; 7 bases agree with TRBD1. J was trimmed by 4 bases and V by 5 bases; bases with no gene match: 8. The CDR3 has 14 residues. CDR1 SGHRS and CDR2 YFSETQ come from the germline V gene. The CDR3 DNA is TGCGCCAGCAGTCTAGACAGGGTGAGCACTGAAGCTTTCTTT. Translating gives CASSLDRVSTEAFF.

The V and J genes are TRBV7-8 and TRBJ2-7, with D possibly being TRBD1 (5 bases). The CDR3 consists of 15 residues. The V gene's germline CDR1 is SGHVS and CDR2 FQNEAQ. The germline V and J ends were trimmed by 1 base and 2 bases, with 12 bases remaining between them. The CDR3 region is CASSLGQSPAYEQYF. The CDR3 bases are TGTGCCAGCAGCTTAGGACAGTCCCCTGCCTACGAGCAGTACTTC.

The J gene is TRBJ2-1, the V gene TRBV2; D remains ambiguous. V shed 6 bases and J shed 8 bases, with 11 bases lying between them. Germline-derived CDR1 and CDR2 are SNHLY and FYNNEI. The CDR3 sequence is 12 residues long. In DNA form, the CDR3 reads TGTGCCAGCAGCTCTAGTAACCATGAGCAGTTCTTC. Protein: CASSSSNHEQFF.

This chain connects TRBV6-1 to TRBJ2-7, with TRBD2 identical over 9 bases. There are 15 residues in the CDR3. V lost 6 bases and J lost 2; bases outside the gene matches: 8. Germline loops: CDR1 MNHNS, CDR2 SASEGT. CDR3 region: CASRERLADAYEQYF. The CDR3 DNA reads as TGTGCCAGCAGGGAACGACTAGCGGACGCCTACGAGCAGTACTTC.

CDR3 in amino acids: CASSSLRGRDTEAFF. As DNA, the CDR3 is TGTGCCAGCAGTTCACTCAGGGGGCGCGACACTGAAGCTTTCTTT. This chain uses TRBV25-1 with TRBJ1-1; TRBD1 matches 8 bases. This CDR3 has 15 amino acids. After removal of 5 bases from V and 3 bases from J, the junction contained 8 bases not matched to a gene. Germline V lookup: CDR1 MGHDK, CDR2 SYGVNS.

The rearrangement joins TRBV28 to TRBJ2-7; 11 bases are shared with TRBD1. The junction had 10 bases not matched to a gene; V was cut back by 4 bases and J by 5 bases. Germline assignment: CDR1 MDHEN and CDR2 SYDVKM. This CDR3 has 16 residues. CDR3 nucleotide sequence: TGTGCCAGCAGTTCGACAACCGGGACAGGGGGACACGAGCAGTACTTC. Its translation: CASSSTTGTGGHEQYF.

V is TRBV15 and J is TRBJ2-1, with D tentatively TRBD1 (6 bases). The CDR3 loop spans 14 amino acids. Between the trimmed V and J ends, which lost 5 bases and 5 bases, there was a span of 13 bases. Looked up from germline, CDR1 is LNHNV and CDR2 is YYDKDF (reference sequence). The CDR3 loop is CATSSRTVDNEQFF. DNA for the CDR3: TGTGCCACCAGCTCCCGGACAGTAGACAATGAGCAGTTCTTC.

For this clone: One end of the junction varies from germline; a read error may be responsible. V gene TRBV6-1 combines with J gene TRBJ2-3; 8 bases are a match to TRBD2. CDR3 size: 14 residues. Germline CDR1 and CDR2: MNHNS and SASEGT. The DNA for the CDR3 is TGTGCCAGCAGTTTTAGCGGGACCACAGATAAGCAGTATTTT. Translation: CASSFSGTTDKQYF.

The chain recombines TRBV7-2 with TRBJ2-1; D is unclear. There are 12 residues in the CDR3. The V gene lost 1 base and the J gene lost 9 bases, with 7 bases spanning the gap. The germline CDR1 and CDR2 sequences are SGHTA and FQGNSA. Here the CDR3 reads CASSLVFFEQFF. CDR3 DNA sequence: TGTGCCAGCAGCTTAGTGTTCTTTGAGCAGTTCTTC.